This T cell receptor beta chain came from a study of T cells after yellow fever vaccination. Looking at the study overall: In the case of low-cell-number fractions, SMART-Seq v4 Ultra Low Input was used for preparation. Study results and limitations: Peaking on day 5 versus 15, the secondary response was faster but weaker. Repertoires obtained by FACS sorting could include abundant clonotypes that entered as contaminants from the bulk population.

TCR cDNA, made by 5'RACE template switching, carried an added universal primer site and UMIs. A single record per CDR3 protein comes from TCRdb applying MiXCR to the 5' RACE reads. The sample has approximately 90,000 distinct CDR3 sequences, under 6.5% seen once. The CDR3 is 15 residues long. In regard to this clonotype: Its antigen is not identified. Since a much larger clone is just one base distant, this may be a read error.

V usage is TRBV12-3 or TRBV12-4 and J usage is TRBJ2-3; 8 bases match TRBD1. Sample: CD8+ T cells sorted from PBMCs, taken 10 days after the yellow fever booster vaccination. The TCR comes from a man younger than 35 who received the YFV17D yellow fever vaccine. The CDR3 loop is CACSLAWTGPDTQYF. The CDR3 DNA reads TGTGCCTGCAGTTTGGCTTGGACAGGGCCCGATACGCAGTATTTT.